This T cell receptor beta chain was captured in a study of regulatory T cells in long-lasting Graves disease. Many counts were recorded for this clonotype. V was shortened by 3 bases and J by 0 bases, with 12 bases between the two germline ends. The CDR3 spans 17 residues. Looked up from germline, CDR1 is SNHLY and CDR2 is FYNNEI. Time point indicated: newly diagnosed GD, antithyroid drugs for less than 3 months. Making the TCR library involved RNA that had been extracted from PBMCs. Xi'an, China, was home to the endocrinology department that provided patients. Each patient gave 7 to 10 milliliters of EDTA-anticoagulated peripheral blood. Building of the TCR beta libraries involved iRepertoire HTBI primers and Arm-PCR of CDR3 regions. Each CDR3 protein is one row after TCRdb ran MiXCR on the multiplex PCR reads. The repertoire holds over 350,000 distinct CDR3 sequences, with roughly 15% as singletons.

A further study also used this sample, focusing on T cells in Graves' hyperthyroidism and ophthalmopathy. Per that study: The TCR CDR3 was amplified in a first-round RT-PCR using the HTBI primer set.

Sequencing was performed on peripheral blood mononuclear cells (PBMCs), taken at new diagnosis, from a patient treated with antithyroid drugs. This chain links TRBV2 with TRBJ1-6; D might be TRBD1 (6 bases). The TCR was taken from a woman aged 45-65 years with Graves disease. CDR3 bases: TGTGCCAGCAGTGACTCGAGGGGGAGCTCCTATAATTCACCCCTCCACTTT. As protein: CASSDSRGSSYNSPLHF.